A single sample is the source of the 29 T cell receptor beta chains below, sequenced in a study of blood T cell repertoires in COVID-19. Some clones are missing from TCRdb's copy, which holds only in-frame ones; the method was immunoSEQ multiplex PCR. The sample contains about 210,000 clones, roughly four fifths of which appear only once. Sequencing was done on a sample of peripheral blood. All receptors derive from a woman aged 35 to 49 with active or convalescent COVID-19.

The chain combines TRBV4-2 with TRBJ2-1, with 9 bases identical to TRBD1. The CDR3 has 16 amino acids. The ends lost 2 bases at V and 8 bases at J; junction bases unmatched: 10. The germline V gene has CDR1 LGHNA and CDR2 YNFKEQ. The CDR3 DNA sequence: TGTGCCAGCAGCCAACAATTCAGACAGGGGGGAGATGAGCAGTTCTTC. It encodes CASSQQFRQGGDEQFF.

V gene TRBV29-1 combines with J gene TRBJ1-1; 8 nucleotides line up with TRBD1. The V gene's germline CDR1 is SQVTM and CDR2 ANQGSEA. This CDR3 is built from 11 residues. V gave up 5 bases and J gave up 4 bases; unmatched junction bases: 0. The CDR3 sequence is CSVTGGTEAFF. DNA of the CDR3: TGCAGCGTTACAGGGGGCACTGAAGCTTTCTTT.

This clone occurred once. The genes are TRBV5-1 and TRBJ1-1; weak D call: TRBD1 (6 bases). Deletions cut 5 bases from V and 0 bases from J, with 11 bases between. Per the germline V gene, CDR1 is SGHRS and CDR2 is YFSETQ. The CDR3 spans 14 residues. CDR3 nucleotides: TGCGCCAGCAGTGCCGGGACATTGAACACTGAAGCTTTCTTT. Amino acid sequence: CASSAGTLNTEAFF.

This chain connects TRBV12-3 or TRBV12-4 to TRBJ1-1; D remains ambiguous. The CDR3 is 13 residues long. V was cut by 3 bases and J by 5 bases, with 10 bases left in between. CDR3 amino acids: CASSFQRETEAFF. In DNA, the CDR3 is TGTGCCAGCAGTTTTCAAAGGGAGACTGAAGCTTTCTTT.

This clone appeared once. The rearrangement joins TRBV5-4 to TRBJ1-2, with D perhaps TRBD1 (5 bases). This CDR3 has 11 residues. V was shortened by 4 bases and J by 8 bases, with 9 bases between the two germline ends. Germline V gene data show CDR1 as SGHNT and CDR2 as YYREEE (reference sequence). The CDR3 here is CASSQEGGYTF. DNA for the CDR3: TGTGCCAGCAGCCAGGAGGGGGGCTACACCTTC.

The CDR3 is CASSLASPPGNTIYF. The DNA of the CDR3 is TGTGCCAGCAGCTTAGCCTCCCCCCCTGGAAACACCATATATTTT. J is TRBJ1-3 and V is TRBV7-6, with D unresolved. Trimming cost V 0 bases and J 2 bases, with 8 bases left between them. This CDR3 contains 15 residues. Germline V CDR1 and CDR2: SGHVS, FNYEAQ. The full variable domain, completed using reference TRBV7-6 and TRBJ1-3, is GAGVSQSPRYKVTKRGQDVALRCDPISGHVSLYWYRQALGQGPEFLTYFNYEAQQDKSGLPNDRFSAERPEGSISTLTIQRTEQRDSAMYRCASSLASPPGNTIYFGEGSWLTVV.

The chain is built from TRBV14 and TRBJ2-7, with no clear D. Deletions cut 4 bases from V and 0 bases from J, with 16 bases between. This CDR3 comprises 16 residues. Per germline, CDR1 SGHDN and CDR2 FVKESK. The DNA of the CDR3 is TGTGCCAGCAGCCGTGGAACGGGTTTCGCCTCCTACGAGCAGTACTTC. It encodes CASSRGTGFASYEQYF.

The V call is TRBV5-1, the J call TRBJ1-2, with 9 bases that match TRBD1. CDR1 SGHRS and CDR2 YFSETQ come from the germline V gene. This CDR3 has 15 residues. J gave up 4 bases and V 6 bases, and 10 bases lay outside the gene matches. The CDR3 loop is CASINGGTGSYGYTF. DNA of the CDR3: TGCGCCAGCATCAACGGTGGGACAGGGTCCTATGGCTACACCTTC.

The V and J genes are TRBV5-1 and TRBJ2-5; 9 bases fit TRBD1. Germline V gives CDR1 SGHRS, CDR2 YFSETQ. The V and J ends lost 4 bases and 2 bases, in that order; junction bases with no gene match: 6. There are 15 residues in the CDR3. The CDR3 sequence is CASSPKQGAQETQYF. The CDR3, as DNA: TGCGCCAGCAGCCCAAAACAGGGGGCTCAAGAGACCCAGTACTTC.

CDR3 sequence reads: CASSPLGGTEAFF. For the CDR3, the DNA is TGTGCCAGCAGCCCACTCGGGGGGACTGAAGCTTTCTTT. The chain combines TRBV6-5 with TRBJ1-1; a weak D match, TRBD1 (5 bases). The V end was cut by 6 bases, the J end by 5 bases, with 13 bases between. CDR3 length: 13 amino acids. The V gene's germline CDR1 is MNHEY and CDR2 SVGAGI.

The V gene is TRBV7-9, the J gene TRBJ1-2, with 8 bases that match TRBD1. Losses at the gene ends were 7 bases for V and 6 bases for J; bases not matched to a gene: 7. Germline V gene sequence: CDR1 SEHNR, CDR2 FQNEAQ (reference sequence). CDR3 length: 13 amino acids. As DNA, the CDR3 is TGTGCCAGCACCACTGGACAGGGCCATGGCTACACCTTC. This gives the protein CASTTGQGHGYTF.

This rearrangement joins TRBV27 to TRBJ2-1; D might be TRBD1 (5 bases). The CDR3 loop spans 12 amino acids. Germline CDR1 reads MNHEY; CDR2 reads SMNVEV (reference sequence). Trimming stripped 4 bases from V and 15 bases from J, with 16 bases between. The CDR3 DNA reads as TGTGCCAGCAGTTCACTCAGGGTTGTTCCGTTCTTC. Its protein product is CASSSLRVVPFF.

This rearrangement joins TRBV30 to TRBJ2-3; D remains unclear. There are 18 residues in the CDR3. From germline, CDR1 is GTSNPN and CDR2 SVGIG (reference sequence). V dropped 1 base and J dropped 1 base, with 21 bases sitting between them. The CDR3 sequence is CAWSGWASSQLRTDTQYF. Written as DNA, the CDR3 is TGTGCCTGGAGTGGGTGGGCTTCCTCCCAGCTACGCACAGATACGCAGTATTTT. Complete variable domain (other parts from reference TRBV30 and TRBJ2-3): SQTIHQWPATLVQPVGSPLSLECTVEGTSNPNLYWYRQAAGRGLQLLFYSVGIGQISSEVPQNLSASRPQDRQFILSSKKLLLSDSGFYLCAWSGWASSQLRTDTQYFGPGTRLTVL.

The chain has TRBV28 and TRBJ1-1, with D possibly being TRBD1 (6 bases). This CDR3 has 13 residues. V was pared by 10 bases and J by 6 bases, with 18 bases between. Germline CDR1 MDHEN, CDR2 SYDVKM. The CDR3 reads CATQTGGGAEAFF. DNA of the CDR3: TGTGCCACCCAGACGGGGGGCGGGGCTGAAGCTTTCTTT.

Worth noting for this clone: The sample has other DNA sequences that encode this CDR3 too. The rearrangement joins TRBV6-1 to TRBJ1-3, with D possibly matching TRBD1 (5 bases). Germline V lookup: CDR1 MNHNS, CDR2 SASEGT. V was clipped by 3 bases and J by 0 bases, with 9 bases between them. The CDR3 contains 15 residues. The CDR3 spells CASSDDRNSGNTIYF. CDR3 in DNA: TGTGCCAGCAGTGACGACAGAAACTCTGGAAACACCATATATTTT.

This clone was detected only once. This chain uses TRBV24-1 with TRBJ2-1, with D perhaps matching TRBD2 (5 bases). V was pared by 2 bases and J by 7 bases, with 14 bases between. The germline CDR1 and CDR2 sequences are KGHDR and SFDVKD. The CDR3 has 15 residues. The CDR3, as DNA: TGTGCCACCAGTGATTCGTGGCTCGAGGGTAATGAGCAGTTCTTC. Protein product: CATSDSWLEGNEQFF.

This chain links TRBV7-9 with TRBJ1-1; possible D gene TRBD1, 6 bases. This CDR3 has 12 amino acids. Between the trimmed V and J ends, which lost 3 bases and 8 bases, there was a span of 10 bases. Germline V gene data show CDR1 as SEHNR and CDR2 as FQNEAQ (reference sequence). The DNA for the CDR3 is TGTGCCAGCAGCTTGGACAGAACAGAAGCTTTCTTT. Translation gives CASSLDRTEAFF.

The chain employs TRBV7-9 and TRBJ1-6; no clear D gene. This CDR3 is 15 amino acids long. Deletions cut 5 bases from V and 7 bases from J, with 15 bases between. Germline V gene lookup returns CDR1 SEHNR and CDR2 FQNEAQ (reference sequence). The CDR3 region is CASSPLGGRNSPLHF. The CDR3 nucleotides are TGTGCCAGCAGCCCCTTAGGAGGGCGAAATTCACCCCTCCACTTT. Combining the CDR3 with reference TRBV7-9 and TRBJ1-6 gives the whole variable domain DTGVSQNPRHKITKRGQNVTFRCDPISEHNRLYWYRQTLGQGPEFLTYFQNEAQLEKSRLLSDRFSAERPKGSFSTLEIQRTEQGDSAMYLCASSPLGGRNSPLHFGNGTRLTVT.

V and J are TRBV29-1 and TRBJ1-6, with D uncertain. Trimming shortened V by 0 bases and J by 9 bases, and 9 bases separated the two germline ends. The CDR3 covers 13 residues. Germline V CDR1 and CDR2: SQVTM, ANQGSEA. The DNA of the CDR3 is TGCAGCGTTGAAGAAGCGCGGGGTTCACCCCTCCACTTT. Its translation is CSVEEARGSPLHF. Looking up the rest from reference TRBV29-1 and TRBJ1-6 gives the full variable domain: SAVISQKPSRDICQRGTSLTIQCQVDSQVTMMFWYRQQPGQSLTLIATANQGSEATYESGFVIDKFPISRPNLTFSTLTVSNMSPEDSSIYLCSVEEARGSPLHFGNGTRLTVT.

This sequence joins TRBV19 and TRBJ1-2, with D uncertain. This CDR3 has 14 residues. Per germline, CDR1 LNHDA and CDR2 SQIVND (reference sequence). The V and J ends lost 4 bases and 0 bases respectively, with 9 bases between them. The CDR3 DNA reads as TGTGCCAGTAGTAGCTACAGTTCTAACTATGGCTACACCTTC. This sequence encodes CASSSYSSNYGYTF.

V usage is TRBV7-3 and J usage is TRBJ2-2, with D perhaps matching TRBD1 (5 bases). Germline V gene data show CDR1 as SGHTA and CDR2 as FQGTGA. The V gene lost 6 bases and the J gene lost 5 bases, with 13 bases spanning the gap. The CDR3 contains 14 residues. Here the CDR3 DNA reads TGTGCCAGCAGTTCCCTAGGGGAAACCGGGGAGCTGTTTTTT. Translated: CASSSLGETGELFF.

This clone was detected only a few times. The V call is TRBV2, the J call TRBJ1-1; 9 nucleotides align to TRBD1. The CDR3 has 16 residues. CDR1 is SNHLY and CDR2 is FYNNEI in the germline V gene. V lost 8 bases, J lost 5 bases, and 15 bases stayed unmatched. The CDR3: CASQRGDRGVGTEAFF. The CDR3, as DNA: TGTGCCAGCCAAAGGGGTGACAGGGGGGTCGGTACTGAAGCTTTCTTT.

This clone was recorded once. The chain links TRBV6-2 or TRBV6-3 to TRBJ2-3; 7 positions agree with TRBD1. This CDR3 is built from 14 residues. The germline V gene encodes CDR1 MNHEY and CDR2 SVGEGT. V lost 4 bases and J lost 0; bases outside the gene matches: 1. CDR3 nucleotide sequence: TGTGCCAGCAGTTGGACAGGAAGCACAGATACGCAGTATTTT. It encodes CASSWTGSTDTQYF.

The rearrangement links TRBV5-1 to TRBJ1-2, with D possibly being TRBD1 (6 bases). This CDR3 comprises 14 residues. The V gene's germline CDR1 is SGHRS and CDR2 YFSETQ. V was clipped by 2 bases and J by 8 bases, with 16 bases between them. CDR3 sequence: CASSLPTGPDGYTF. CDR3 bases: TGCGCCAGCAGCTTACCGACAGGCCCAGACGGCTACACCTTC.

As DNA, the CDR3 is TGTGCCAGCAGCGTAGATGGGGGGGCGAACAATGAGCAGTTCTTC. Its protein product is CASSVDGGANNEQFF. The chain employs TRBV9 and TRBJ2-1, with a weak D call TRBD2 (7 bases). Per germline, CDR1 SGDLS and CDR2 YYNGEE. V lost 0 bases to trimming and J lost 5 bases, with 12 bases between them. The CDR3 is 15 residues long.

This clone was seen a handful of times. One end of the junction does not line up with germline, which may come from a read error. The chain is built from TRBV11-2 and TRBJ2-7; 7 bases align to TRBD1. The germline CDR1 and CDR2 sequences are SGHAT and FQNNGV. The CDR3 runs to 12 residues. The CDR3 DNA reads TGTGCCAGCAGCTTAGGGGGCAGGGGGAACCACTTC. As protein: CASSLGGRGNHF.

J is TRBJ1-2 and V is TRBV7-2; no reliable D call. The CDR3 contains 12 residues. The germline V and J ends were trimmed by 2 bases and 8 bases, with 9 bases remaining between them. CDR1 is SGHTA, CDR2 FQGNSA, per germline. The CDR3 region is CASSLYEEGYTF. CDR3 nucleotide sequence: TGTGCCAGCAGCTTATACGAGGAAGGCTACACCTTC. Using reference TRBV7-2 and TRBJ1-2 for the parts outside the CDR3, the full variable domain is GAGVSQSPSNKVTEKGKDVELRCDPISGHTALYWYRQSLGQGLEFLIYFQGNSAPDKSGLPSDRFSAERTGGSVSTLTIQRTQQEDSAVYLCASSLYEEGYTFGSGTRLTVV.

CDR3 nucleotide sequence: TGTGCCAGCAGCGGTGCCGGGACTAGCGGGACCCAAGAGACCCAGTACTTC. Protein product: CASSGAGTSGTQETQYF. The gene calls are TRBV21-1 and TRBJ2-5; the listed D gene, TRBD2, was not tested against the DNA. TRBV21-1 is a pseudogene locus. CDR3 length: 17 residues.

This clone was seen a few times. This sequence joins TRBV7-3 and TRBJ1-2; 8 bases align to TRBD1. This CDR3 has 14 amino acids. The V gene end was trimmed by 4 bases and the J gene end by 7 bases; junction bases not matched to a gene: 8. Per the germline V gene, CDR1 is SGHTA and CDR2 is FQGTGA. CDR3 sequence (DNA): TGTGCCAGCAGCTCCGGACAGGGCGGGAGTGGCTACACCTTC. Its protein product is CASSSGQGGSGYTF.